This TCR beta chain was profiled in a study of response to subunit inactivated influenza vaccine. Findings of the study overall: Authors suggested each seasonal influenza vaccination recruits few new T cells.

This clonotype appeared a few times. Its matching antigen is unknown. TCRdb redid the calling of the RT-PCR reads with MiXCR, one entry per CDR3 protein. The profile covers about 150,000 distinct CDR3 sequences, with over 8.5% appearing a single time and under 40% taken by the ten largest. The CDR3 is made up of 14 amino acids. Germline CDR1 is SEHNR and CDR2 is FQNEAQ (reference sequence). The V gene end was trimmed by 5 bases and the J gene end by 8 bases; junction bases not matched to a gene: 10. The sequence came from a man aged 45 to 70 who received an inactivated influenza vaccine. The sample here was CD8+ T cells sorted from PBMCs, taken around 2 years after vaccination. This chain uses TRBV7-9 with TRBJ1-2, with 8 bases fitting TRBD1. The DNA for the CDR3 is TGTGCCAGCAGCAGACAGGGACAGGCCGAGGGCTACACCTTC. Amino acids: CASSRQGQAEGYTF.